A selection of T cell receptor beta chains follows, all from one sample in a study of coeliac disease. The repertoire was sequenced with immunoSEQ multiplex PCR; TCRdb's copy has only in-frame clones and lacks some. Here the sample spans more than 3,500 clones, 60% to 70% being singletons. The sample consisted of intraepithelial lymphocytes from the gut. These receptors were taken from a man between 65 and 85 years old with active celiac disease. CDR3s include the opening cysteine and the closing phenylalanine or tryptophan. The order of the fields is V gene, D gene, J gene, clone size, CDR3 protein, CDR3 DNA. D genes are given only for firm matches. Clone size is given for some rows only: seen once, a few or many times, or a class if the clone is expanded.

v_gene: TRBV18
d_gene: TRBD1
j_gene: TRBJ2-3
abundance: -
CDR3aa: CASSLQGALDTQYF
CDR3nt: TGTGCCAGCTCACTACAGGGGGCCCTGGATACGCAGTATTTT

v_gene: TRBV6-1
d_gene: -
j_gene: TRBJ2-3
abundance: once
CDR3aa: CASSEYPRFRVSTDTQYF
CDR3nt: TGTGCCAGCAGTGAATACCCCCGGTTTCGGGTTAGCACAGATACGCAGTATTTT

v_gene: TRBV19
d_gene: TRBD1
j_gene: TRBJ1-4
abundance: -
CDR3aa: CASSLQGAASNEKLFF
CDR3nt: TGTGCCAGTAGTTTGCAGGGGGCTGCCTCTAATGAAAAACTGTTTTTT

v_gene: TRBV11-2
d_gene: TRBD1
j_gene: TRBJ2-5
abundance: -
CDR3aa: CASSQWTGGSETQYF
CDR3nt: TGTGCCAGCAGCCAGTGGACAGGGGGCTCGGAGACCCAGTACTTC

v_gene: TRBV7-9
d_gene: -
j_gene: TRBJ2-1
abundance: -
CDR3aa: CASSLARGTTSYNEQFF
CDR3nt: TGTGCCAGCAGCTTAGCTCGCGGAACTACCTCCTACAATGAGCAGTTCTTC

v_gene: TRBV19
d_gene: TRBD1
j_gene: TRBJ1-5
abundance: -
CDR3aa: CASTERGRQPQHF
CDR3nt: TGTGCCAGTACTGAGAGGGGGCGGCAGCCCCAGCATTTT

v_gene: TRBV7-9
d_gene: TRBD1
j_gene: TRBJ2-7
abundance: -
CDR3aa: CASRTDRGSSYEQYF
CDR3nt: TGTGCCAGCAGGACCGACAGGGGCAGCTCCTACGAGCAGTACTTC

v_gene: TRBV6-6
d_gene: -
j_gene: TRBJ2-1
abundance: -
CDR3aa: CASSLNKGDSRFF
CDR3nt: TGTGCCAGCAGTTTAAACAAAGGGGATTCGCGGTTCTTC

v_gene: TRBV27
d_gene: -
j_gene: TRBJ2-1
abundance: -
CDR3aa: CASSPGHNYNEQFF
CDR3nt: TGTGCCAGCAGTCCCGGACACAACTACAATGAGCAGTTCTTC

v_gene: TRBV7-2
d_gene: TRBD2
j_gene: TRBJ2-5
abundance: -
CDR3aa: CASSSRASGGAYGTQYF
CDR3nt: TGTGCCAGCAGCTCCAGGGCTAGCGGGGGGGCTTATGGGACCCAGTACTTC

v_gene: TRBV27
d_gene: TRBD1
j_gene: TRBJ2-1
abundance: few
CDR3aa: CASRTGTVYNEQFF
CDR3nt: TGTGCCAGCCGGACAGGGACTGTATACAATGAGCAGTTCTTC

v_gene: TRBV19
d_gene: TRBD1
j_gene: TRBJ2-7
abundance: few
CDR3aa: CASSNPTGKYF
CDR3nt: TGTGCCAGTAGTAACCCGACAGGGAAGTACTTC

v_gene: TRBV28
d_gene: TRBD1
j_gene: TRBJ2-7
abundance: -
CDR3aa: CASSLGTEYF
CDR3nt: TGTGCCAGCAGTTTGGGGACAGAATACTTC

v_gene: TRBV27
d_gene: -
j_gene: TRBJ2-7
abundance: -
CDR3aa: CASSFRGREQYF
CDR3nt: TGTGCCAGCAGTTTTAGGGGTCGCGAGCAGTACTTC

v_gene: TRBV29-1
d_gene: -
j_gene: TRBJ1-1
abundance: -
CDR3aa: CSVVLGGAEAFF
CDR3nt: TGCAGCGTTGTGCTGGGAGGGGCTGAAGCTTTCTTT

v_gene: TRBV30
d_gene: TRBD2
j_gene: TRBJ2-3
abundance: -
CDR3aa: CAWSGGLAGHTDTQYF
CDR3nt: TGTGCCTGGAGTGGGGGACTAGCGGGACACACAGATACGCAGTATTTT

v_gene: TRBV5-1
d_gene: TRBD1
j_gene: TRBJ2-2
abundance: -
CDR3aa: CASTPGQGARKTGELFF
CDR3nt: TGCGCCAGCACACCGGGACAGGGGGCGCGAAAAACCGGGGAGCTGTTTTTT

v_gene: TRBV6-5
d_gene: -
j_gene: TRBJ2-7
abundance: -
CDR3aa: CASRPWDGGYEQYF
CDR3nt: TGTGCCAGCAGACCTTGGGACGGGGGCTACGAGCAGTACTTC

v_gene: TRBV29-1
d_gene: TRBD1
j_gene: TRBJ1-2
abundance: -
CDR3aa: CSVEAGGNYGYTF
CDR3nt: TGCAGCGTTGAGGCAGGGGGAAACTATGGCTACACCTTC

v_gene: TRBV5-8
d_gene: -
j_gene: TRBJ1-5
abundance: -
CDR3aa: CASSHILTGSNQPQHF
CDR3nt: TGTGCCAGCAGCCACATTTTGACAGGTAGCAATCAGCCCCAGCATTTT

v_gene: TRBV5-1
d_gene: -
j_gene: TRBJ1-5
abundance: -
CDR3aa: CASSSDINQPQHF
CDR3nt: TGCGCCAGCAGTTCAGACATCAACCAGCCCCAGCATTTT

v_gene: TRBV6-1
d_gene: TRBD2
j_gene: TRBJ2-3
abundance: -
CDR3aa: CASREERGGGDTQYF
CDR3nt: TGTGCCAGCAGGGAAGAGCGGGGGGGCGGAGATACGCAGTATTTT

v_gene: TRBV5-4
d_gene: -
j_gene: TRBJ1-1
abundance: -
CDR3aa: CASSSLGRTEAFF
CDR3nt: TGTGCCAGCAGCTCCCTGGGCAGGACTGAAGCTTTCTTT

v_gene: TRBV10-3
d_gene: TRBD2
j_gene: TRBJ2-1
abundance: -
CDR3aa: CAISRLAGVDEQFF
CDR3nt: TGTGCCATCAGTCGCCTAGCGGGAGTGGATGAGCAGTTCTTC

v_gene: TRBV28
d_gene: -
j_gene: TRBJ2-3
abundance: -
CDR3aa: CASSLGWPRVPDTQYF
CDR3nt: TGTGCCAGCAGTTTGGGTTGGCCCAGGGTTCCAGATACGCAGTATTTT

v_gene: TRBV28
d_gene: -
j_gene: TRBJ1-2
abundance: -
CDR3aa: CASATGANYGYTF
CDR3nt: TGTGCCAGCGCGACAGGAGCTAACTATGGCTACACCTTC

v_gene: TRBV7-3
d_gene: -
j_gene: TRBJ1-6
abundance: -
CDR3aa: CASSVSGWPNSPLHF
CDR3nt: TGTGCCAGCAGCGTATCAGGGTGGCCCAATTCACCCCTCCACTTT

v_gene: TRBV7-2
d_gene: -
j_gene: TRBJ1-3
abundance: once
CDR3aa: CASRSNRDGNTIYF
CDR3nt: TGTGCCAGCAGATCCAACAGGGATGGAAACACCATATATTTT

v_gene: TRBV5-1
d_gene: -
j_gene: TRBJ1-1
abundance: -
CDR3aa: CASSLQGDNTEAFF
CDR3nt: TGCGCCAGCAGCTTACAGGGTGATAACACTGAAGCTTTCTTT

v_gene: TRBV4-2
d_gene: -
j_gene: TRBJ2-7
abundance: -
CDR3aa: CASSRAIQGLTPGEQYF
CDR3nt: TGTGCCAGCAGCCGCGCAATACAGGGACTAACCCCTGGTGAGCAGTACTTC

v_gene: TRBV9
d_gene: -
j_gene: TRBJ2-2
abundance: -
CDR3aa: CASSVEAGSGELFF
CDR3nt: TGTGCCAGCAGCGTAGAGGCAGGGTCCGGGGAGCTGTTTTTT

v_gene: TRBV4-1
d_gene: TRBD2
j_gene: TRBJ2-3
abundance: -
CDR3aa: CASSPTSGRAIDTQYF
CDR3nt: TGCGCCAGCAGCCCCACTAGCGGGAGGGCCATAGATACGCAGTATTTT

v_gene: TRBV19
d_gene: -
j_gene: TRBJ1-4
abundance: medium-sized
CDR3aa: CASQAAGATNEKLFF
CDR3nt: TGTGCCAGCCAAGCCGCTGGTGCAACTAATGAAAAACTGTTTTTT

v_gene: TRBV6-4
d_gene: TRBD1
j_gene: TRBJ2-3
abundance: -
CDR3aa: CATSSGTGADTQYF
CDR3nt: TGTGCCACATCCTCCGGGACAGGGGCAGATACGCAGTATTTT

v_gene: TRBV4-3
d_gene: -
j_gene: TRBJ1-1
abundance: -
CDR3aa: CASSQDHGVNTEAFF
CDR3nt: TGCGCCAGCAGCCAAGATCACGGAGTGAACACTGAAGCTTTCTTT

v_gene: TRBV13
d_gene: -
j_gene: TRBJ1-2
abundance: -
CDR3aa: CASSGQFNYGYTF
CDR3nt: TGTGCCAGCAGTGGGCAGTTTAACTATGGCTACACCTTC

v_gene: TRBV6-1
d_gene: -
j_gene: TRBJ2-1
abundance: -
CDR3aa: CASSDKGGSSYNEQFF
CDR3nt: TGTGCCAGCAGTGACAAAGGCGGTAGCTCCTACAATGAGCAGTTCTTC

v_gene: TRBV7-2
d_gene: -
j_gene: TRBJ1-1
abundance: -
CDR3aa: CASSLGSGVNTEAFF
CDR3nt: TGTGCCAGCAGCTTAGGGTCGGGGGTGAACACTGAAGCTTTCTTT

v_gene: TRBV11-2
d_gene: -
j_gene: TRBJ2-1
abundance: -
CDR3aa: CASSLLYSSSSYNEQFF
CDR3nt: TGTGCCAGCAGCTTACTGTATTCTTCCAGCTCCTACAATGAGCAGTTCTTC

v_gene: TRBV27
d_gene: TRBD1
j_gene: TRBJ1-4
abundance: -
CDR3aa: CASSSVMGQPLHATNEKLFF
CDR3nt: TGTGCCAGCAGTTCCGTGATGGGACAGCCCCTACATGCAACTAATGAAAAACTGTTTTTT

v_gene: TRBV4-2
d_gene: -
j_gene: TRBJ1-2
abundance: -
CDR3aa: CASSDTTLRNVDYGYTF
CDR3nt: TGTGCCAGCAGTGATACTACACTTCGGAACGTCGACTATGGCTACACCTTC

v_gene: TRBV30
d_gene: TRBD2
j_gene: TRBJ2-1
abundance: -
CDR3aa: CAWRLVLAGGPTYNEQFF
CDR3nt: TGTGCCTGGAGATTGGTCCTAGCGGGAGGGCCTACTTACAATGAGCAGTTCTTC

v_gene: TRBV9
d_gene: TRBD1
j_gene: TRBJ1-1
abundance: once
CDR3aa: CASSVLTGGTEAFF
CDR3nt: TGTGCCAGCAGCGTCCTTACAGGGGGCACTGAAGCTTTCTTT

v_gene: TRBV10-3
d_gene: TRBD1
j_gene: TRBJ2-7
abundance: -
CDR3aa: CAIRAGGTTYEQYF
CDR3nt: TGTGCCATCAGGGCAGGGGGAACCACCTACGAGCAGTACTTC

v_gene: TRBV19
d_gene: -
j_gene: TRBJ2-1
abundance: -
CDR3aa: CASSPPSLREQFF
CDR3nt: TGTGCCAGTAGTCCGCCAAGTTTGAGGGAGCAGTTCTTC

v_gene: TRBV27
d_gene: -
j_gene: TRBJ2-2
abundance: -
CDR3aa: CASSMYFTNTGELFF
CDR3nt: TGTGCCAGCAGCATGTACTTTACCAACACCGGGGAGCTGTTTTTT

v_gene: TRBV5-6
d_gene: TRBD1
j_gene: TRBJ1-1
abundance: -
CDR3aa: CASSHRGIEAFF
CDR3nt: TGTGCCAGCAGCCACAGGGGGATTGAAGCTTTCTTT

v_gene: TRBV7-6
d_gene: TRBD1
j_gene: TRBJ1-2
abundance: -
CDR3aa: CASSQRTGGSSDYGYTF
CDR3nt: TGTGCCAGCAGCCAACGGACAGGGGGCTCTTCGGACTATGGCTACACCTTC

v_gene: TRBV7-9
d_gene: TRBD2
j_gene: TRBJ2-1
abundance: -
CDR3aa: CASSFGTSGRAYNEQFF
CDR3nt: TGTGCCAGCAGCTTCGGGACTAGCGGGAGGGCCTACAATGAGCAGTTCTTC